One T cell receptor (beta chain) is described in this entry. This clone has ten or more counts. No antigen is known for it. No base qualities exist here, and no much larger clone lies one base off it. The data belong to a study of blood T cell repertoires in COVID-19 (dated by TCRdb to about 2020). As for the study more broadly: Samples covering the acute and convalescent phases of COVID-19 were provided by collaborators in the United States, Italy and Spain. The prospective study material was composed of cDNA or gDNA derived from T cells, B-cell-depleted T cells, or PBMCs. The dataset comprised deeply sampled blood TCRbeta repertoires from subjects exposed to, actively infected with, or recovered from COVID-19. The repertoires were released in a freely available public database intended as a resource for research on the immune response to SARS-CoV-2. Samples came from the ongoing ImmuneRACE study (first 160 participants) plus 1,254 subjects from 6 global collaborators. The sample metadata nearly always contained a de-identified subject ID, COVID-19 status, age in years and sex. HLA class I and class II types, where available, came from metadata supplied by the sample provider rather than from assay-based typing. The study at large found these results: The amount of clinical and demographic metadata varied by source and participant and was provided uncurated.

TCRbeta CDR3 regions were amplified from genomic DNA by means of the immunoSEQ Assay, a bias-controlled multiplex PCR. The original methods were these. The number of nucleated cells in each sample was estimated from the amplification of reference gene primers within the assay. Sequence reads were collapsed and filtered to measure the absolute abundance of every unique TCRbeta CDR3 rearrangement. For each sample, productive Simpson clonality was calculated as the square root of Simpson's diversity index across productive rearrangements. TCRdb stores this immuneACCESS table with in-frame sequences only. Part of the clones is absent; in the studies checked, under half of the shortfall reflects unresolved V genes, and no reason is known for the rest. D and trimming were read from the DNA, whereas the V and J calls and clone size are those reported in that table. Across this sample there are a few hundred thousand clones, with more than 75% seen only once. The top ten clonotypes cover roughly 6.7% of the sample.

Participants in the prospective study were aged about 18 to 100 years, lived in about two dozen United States geographic areas, and enrolled through a virtual design. In the prospective study, participants were assigned to cohorts based on the clinical history participants reported in a screening survey and a study questionnaire. Exposed participants were defined as having been in contact with someone with a PCR-confirmed or clinician-diagnosed COVID-19 case within 2 weeks of study entry. In the prospective study, mobile phlebotomists collected whole blood, serum and a nasopharyngeal or oropharyngeal swab from each participant. Participants in the prospective study had the option to provide additional blood draws and questionnaires over a roughly 2-month period. Prospective study blood samples were shipped either frozen or at room temperature before DNA extraction. Sequencing input: PBMCs or T cells enriched from blood (not recorded which). The sequence was obtained from a woman aged 45 to 65 who had been exposed to COVID-19.

The CDR3 region reads CASSREGGPGNTIYF. In nucleotide form, the sequence is TGCGCCAGCAGCCGAGAGGGAGGACCTGGAAACACCATATATTTT. The chain is encoded by TRBV5-1 joined to TRBJ1-3; confidence is insufficient to name the D gene. The V end loses 4 bases and the J end loses 2 bases, and a stretch of 13 bases separates them. The germline V gene provides CDR1 SGHRS and CDR2 YFSETQ. The CDR3 runs 15 residues from the cysteine to the phenylalanine. Only the CDR3 DNA stays, 45 bases, in frame from base 1.